What follows are 31 T cell receptor beta chains derived from one specimen sequenced in a study of CD8+CD57+ T cells in acquired aplastic anemia. Genomic DNA acted as the template from which TCR beta VDJ combination and CDR3 sequence profiling were carried out. TCRdb redid the calling of the reads with MiXCR, one entry per CDR3 protein. The repertoire consists of about 190,000 distinct CDR3 sequences, with over 60% occurring once and the leading ten covering roughly 46%. Sequencing used sorted CD4+, CD8+, or CD8+CD57+ T cells (not recorded which) from PBMCs. The origin of the receptors is a human donor with severe aplastic anemia or a healthy control (not recorded which).

The CDR3 protein is CASSRTGINQPQHF. CDR3 nucleotide sequence: TGTGCCAGTAGCAGGACAGGGATCAATCAGCCCCAGCATTTT. This chain uses TRBV19 with TRBJ1-5, with 8 positions matching TRBD1. The CDR3 extends over 14 amino acids. The trim removed 6 bases at V and 3 bases at J, leaving 4 bases unmatched. Germline CDR1 is LNHDA and CDR2 is SQIVND (reference sequence).

In this sample, this clonotype turned up a few times. This chain uses TRBV7-2 with TRBJ2-6; TRBD1 is a possible D gene (6 bases). CDR1 is SGHTA, CDR2 FQGNSA, per germline. The V end was cut by 6 bases, the J end by 4 bases, with 10 bases between. The CDR3 sequence is 14 residues long. CDR3: CASRSGTGANVLTF. CDR3 nucleotide sequence: TGTGCCAGCAGATCCGGGACAGGGGCCAACGTCCTGACTTTC.

The chain joins TRBV7-2 to TRBJ1-4; 10 nucleotides match TRBD1. V shed 1 base and J 7 bases; nucleotides not matched to a gene: 3. CDR3 length: 15 residues. Germline values: CDR1 SGHTA, CDR2 FQGNSA. The CDR3 protein is CASSLGTGGFEKLFF. CDR3 DNA: TGTGCCAGCAGCTTAGGGACAGGGGGTTTTGAAAAACTGTTTTTT.

J is TRBJ1-1 and V is TRBV10-3, with 8 positions matching TRBD1. V was clipped by 7 bases and J by 6 bases; unmatched bases: 7. Germline CDR1 reads ENHRY; CDR2 reads SYGVKD. CDR3 length: 13 residues. The CDR3 coding sequence is TGTGCCATCAAAGGGACAGGTGGGCCTGAAGCTTTCTTT. Amino acids: CAIKGTGGPEAFF.

This clonotype was seen only a few times. Being one base from a much bigger clone, this may be a read error. V is TRBV15 and J is TRBJ1-4; D ambiguous. The CDR3 length is 15 residues. The V gene's germline CDR1 is LNHNV and CDR2 YYDKDF (reference sequence). V was shortened by 5 bases and J by 5 bases, with 15 bases between the two germline ends. CDR3 protein: CATSGVGQPNEKLFF. DNA of the CDR3: TGTGCCACCAGCGGAGTTGGGCAGCCGAATGAAAAACTGTTTTTT.

Worth noting for this clonotype: This could be a read error, since a much larger clone is one nucleotide away. J is TRBJ2-7 and V is TRBV12-3 or TRBV12-4; D ambiguous. The length of the CDR3 is 11 residues. The V gene lost 6 bases and the J gene lost 6 bases, with 9 bases spanning the gap. CDR3 bases: TGTGCCAGCAGCCGGAGCTGCGAGCAGTACTTC. Translation: CASSRSCEQYF.

The chain carries TRBV20-1 and TRBJ2-3; D remains ambiguous. The CDR3 totals 11 residues. The germline gives CDR1 DFQATT, CDR2 SNEGSKA (reference sequence). The ends were cut back, 0 bases at V and 6 bases at J, with 4 bases in the middle. In nucleotides, the CDR3 is TGCAGTGCTAGAGAGGTGGATACGCAGTATTTT. Residues: CSAREVDTQYF.

V is TRBV6-1 and J is TRBJ1-3; maybe TRBD1 (6 bases). From germline, CDR1 is MNHNS and CDR2 SASEGT. The CDR3 runs 14 residues. DNA for the CDR3: TGTGGAGGATCGGGACACATATCTGGAAACACCATATATTTT. It yields the protein CGGSGHISGNTIYF.

The chain recombines TRBV2 with TRBJ2-1; D is uncertain. From germline, CDR1 is SNHLY and CDR2 FYNNEI. V shed 3 bases and J shed 0 bases, with 6 bases lying between them. There are 14 residues in the CDR3. The DNA of the CDR3 is TGTGCCAGCAGTGATACCTTCTCCTACAATGAGCAGTTCTTC. Its protein product is CASSDTFSYNEQFF. Looking up the rest from reference TRBV2 and TRBJ2-1 gives the full variable domain: EPEVTQTPSHQVTQMGQEVILRCVPISNHLYFYWYRQILGQKVEFLVSFYNNEISEKSEIFDDQFSVERPDGSNFTLKIRSTKLEDSAMYFCASSDTFSYNEQFFGPGTRLTVL.

This clonotype was counted ten times or more. The chain couples TRBV4-3 to TRBJ2-2; TRBD2 matches 9 bases. This CDR3 region has 18 residues. V gave up 0 bases and J gave up 3 bases; unmatched junction bases: 8. Germline CDR1 is LGHNA and CDR2 is YSLEER. As DNA, the CDR3 is TGCGCCAGCAGCCAAGATCTGGCTAGCGGGGAGGACACCGGGGAGCTGTTTTTT. It translates to CASSQDLASGEDTGELFF.

The rearrangement uses TRBV29-1 and TRBJ1-1; D is unclear. CDR1 and CDR2 (germline): SQVTM, ANQGSEA. The CDR3 totals 13 residues. The ends were cut back, 3 bases at V and 2 bases at J, with 10 bases in the middle. Here the CDR3 DNA reads TGCAGCGTTGAGGCAGATTTTAACACTGAAGCTTTCTTT. It yields the protein CSVEADFNTEAFF.

At least ten counts were recorded for this clonotype. This chain joins TRBV2 and TRBJ1-5; D might be TRBD1 (5 bases). CDR3 length: 15 amino acids. V dropped 4 bases and J dropped 2 bases, with 12 bases sitting between them. CDR1 is SNHLY and CDR2 is FYNNEI in the germline V gene. In DNA, the CDR3 is TGTGCCAGCAGTGTGTCGGGGGGGGGCAATCAGCCCCAGCATTTT. Translated: CASSVSGGGNQPQHF. The entire variable domain, with the rest obtained from reference TRBV2 and TRBJ1-5, is as follows: EPEVTQTPSHQVTQMGQEVILRCVPISNHLYFYWYRQILGQKVEFLVSFYNNEISEKSEIFDDQFSVERPDGSNFTLKIRSTKLEDSAMYFCASSVSGGGNQPQHFGDGTRLSIL.

The rearrangement uses TRBV7-9 and TRBJ2-3; 7 bases fit TRBD2. The germline V gene has CDR1 SEHNR and CDR2 FQNEAQ (reference sequence). This CDR3 comprises 13 residues. V was clipped by 5 bases and J by 6 bases; unmatched bases: 5. CDR3 in amino acids: CASSPDSGDTQYF. CDR3 DNA sequence: TGTGCCAGCAGCCCAGATAGCGGGGATACGCAGTATTTT.

This clonotype has ten or more counts. The chain couples TRBV30 to TRBJ1-1; maybe TRBD1 (6 bases). Germline assignment: CDR1 GTSNPN and CDR2 SVGIG (reference sequence). The V and J ends lost 2 bases and 6 bases respectively, with 10 bases between them. The CDR3 totals 12 residues. The CDR3 region has the DNA TGTGCCTGGAGTCATGGACAGCCTGAAGCTTTCTTT. This encodes CAWSHGQPEAFF.

About this clonotype itself: The junction differs from germline at one of its ends, possibly a read error. The chain joins TRBV29-1 to TRBJ2-1, with D perhaps TRBD2 (5 bases). The CDR3 has 12 amino acids. Germline CDR1 is SQVTM and CDR2 is ANQGSEA. For the CDR3, the DNA is TGCAGCGTCCTGGACTCCTACAATGGGCAGTTCTTC. It codes for CSVLDSYNGQFF.

This clonotype was observed many times. The gene calls are TRBV10-2 and TRBJ2-2; TRBD2 aligns across 7 bases. Germline lookup yields CDR1 WSHSY and CDR2 SAAADI. V dropped 5 bases and J dropped 3; count of bases not matched to a gene: 3. The CDR3 runs to 14 residues. The CDR3 sequence: CASSNGGYTGELFF. The CDR3 DNA sequence: TGCGCCAGCAGTAACGGGGGGTACACCGGGGAGCTGTTTTTT.

The chain couples TRBV12-3 or TRBV12-4 to TRBJ2-7; 7 bases fit TRBD1. CDR3 length: 17 residues. The J segment lost 6 bases and the V segment lost 5 bases, leaving 19 bases of the junction unmatched. The CDR3 DNA is TGTGCCAGCAGTGCCCCCTCGACAGGGACCTGGACCTTCGAGCAGTACTTC. It yields the protein CASSAPSTGTWTFEQYF.

The V gene is TRBV19, the J gene TRBJ1-3, with TRBD1 identical over 9 bases. CDR1 and CDR2 (germline): LNHDA, SQIVND (reference sequence). V lost 3 bases, J lost 0 bases, and 9 bases stayed unmatched. The CDR3 is made up of 18 amino acids. The CDR3 region has the DNA TGTGCCAGTAGTATCACCGGGACAGGGCAGTACTCTGGAAACACCATATATTTT. Protein sequence: CASSITGTGQYSGNTIYF.

This clonotype was recorded at least ten times. V gene TRBV15 combines with J gene TRBJ2-1; maybe TRBD1 (6 bases). V was shortened by 4 bases and J by 8 bases, with 18 bases between the two germline ends. This CDR3 spans 15 amino acids. Per the germline V gene, CDR1 is LNHNV and CDR2 is YYDKDF (reference sequence). The CDR3 loop is CATSTTGFWGDEQFF. Written as DNA, the CDR3 is TGTGCCACCAGCACTACAGGGTTCTGGGGCGATGAGCAGTTCTTC.

V and J are TRBV9 and TRBJ2-1; 10 bases line up with TRBD2. With 3 bases clipped from V and 8 bases from J, the junction kept 8 bases outside the gene matches. Germline V CDR1 and CDR2: SGDLS, YYNGEE. This CDR3 contains 15 residues. Written as DNA, the CDR3 is TGTGCCAGCAGCGCCAGGAGCGGGGGGGCACATGAGCAGTTCTTC. It translates to CASSARSGGAHEQFF.

The CDR3 coding sequence is TGTGCCAGCAGGGACAACTGGTCCGGGGAGACCCAGTACTTC. As protein: CASRDNWSGETQYF. The J gene is TRBJ2-5, the V gene TRBV2; the D gene is possibly TRBD1 (5 bases). The CDR3 is 14 residues long. Trimming shortened V by 6 bases and J by 5 bases, and 16 bases separated the two germline ends. Looked up from germline, CDR1 is SNHLY and CDR2 is FYNNEI.

This clonotype was seen just once. The gene calls are TRBV24-1 and TRBJ2-1; 9 bases agree with TRBD1. Losses at the gene ends were 5 bases for V and 6 bases for J; bases not matched to a gene: 10. The V gene's germline CDR1 is KGHDR and CDR2 SFDVKD. This CDR3 has 16 residues. The CDR3 region is CATSGTPGQGVNEQFF. CDR3 in DNA: TGTGCCACCAGTGGGACCCCGGGACAGGGCGTCAATGAGCAGTTCTTC.

This clonotype was seen repeatedly, ten times or more. The chain carries TRBV7-8 and TRBJ1-1, with TRBD1 matching over 9 bases. This CDR3 is 17 amino acids long. Germline trimming cut 3 bases from V and 3 bases from J; bases unmatched to any gene: 11. CDR1 and CDR2 from the germline V gene are SGHVS and FQNEAQ. The DNA of the CDR3 is TGTGCCAGCAGCTTCTTTCGGGACAGGGAGTCGGACACTGAAGCTTTCTTT. Its translation: CASSFFRDRESDTEAFF.

The chain recombines TRBV7-9 with TRBJ2-5; 7 bases are a match to TRBD1. CDR1 is SEHNR and CDR2 is FQNEAQ in the germline V gene (reference sequence). This CDR3 is built from 15 residues. The V segment lost 1 base and the J segment 3 bases; nucleotides outside the gene matches: 5. In nucleotides, the CDR3 is TGTGCCAGCAGCTTAGTAATGGGGACAGAAGAGACCCAGTACTTC. It encodes CASSLVMGTEETQYF. The variable domain in full, completed from reference TRBV7-9 and TRBJ2-5, reads DTGVSQNPRHKITKRGQNVTFRCDPISEHNRLYWYRQTLGQGPEFLTYFQNEAQLEKSRLLSDRFSAERPKGSFSTLEIQRTEQGDSAMYLCASSLVMGTEETQYFGPGTRLLVL.

The CDR3 reads CSAGGLSYEQYF. CDR3 DNA sequence: TGCAGCGCGGGGGGTCTTTCCTACGAGCAGTACTTC. The chain recombines TRBV29-1 with TRBJ2-7, with 7 bases matching TRBD2. Germline CDR1 and CDR2: SQVTM and ANQGSEA. Trimming removed 7 bases from V and 1 base from J; junction bases left unmatched: 4. The CDR3 runs to 12 residues.

At least ten counts were recorded for this clonotype. This rearrangement joins TRBV5-8 to TRBJ2-7; 11 bases are shared with TRBD2. This CDR3 region has 16 residues. Germline V gene lookup returns CDR1 SGHTS and CDR2 YDEGEE. J lost 2 bases, V lost 4 bases, and 8 bases had no gene match. As DNA, the CDR3 is TGTGCCAGCAGCCCACTAGGGACTAGCGGAACCTACGAGCAGTACTTC. Protein: CASSPLGTSGTYEQYF.

CDR3 sequence: CASSEWQGPRDTEAFF. The CDR3 nucleotides read TGTGCCAGCAGTGAGTGGCAGGGCCCACGGGACACTGAAGCTTTCTTT. The chain is built from TRBV2 and TRBJ1-1; tentative D call: TRBD1 (5 bases). Germline CDR1 and CDR2: SNHLY and FYNNEI. V was clipped by 3 bases and J by 3 bases, with 17 bases between them. The CDR3 loop spans 16 amino acids. The entire variable domain, with the rest obtained from reference TRBV2 and TRBJ1-1, is as follows: EPEVTQTPSHQVTQMGQEVILRCVPISNHLYFYWYRQILGQKVEFLVSFYNNEISEKSEIFDDQFSVERPDGSNFTLKIRSTKLEDSAMYFCASSEWQGPRDTEAFFGQGTRLTVV.

V gene TRBV2 combines with J gene TRBJ2-4; no firm D call. Germline CDR1 SNHLY, CDR2 FYNNEI. Between the trimmed V and J ends, which lost 4 bases and 7 bases, there was a span of 11 bases. CDR3 length: 13 residues. CDR3: CASSVNRENIQYF. For the CDR3, the DNA is TGTGCCAGCAGTGTCAACAGAGAGAACATTCAGTACTTC.

V is TRBV24-1 and J is TRBJ2-3; D could derive from TRBD1 or TRBD2 (5 bases each). This CDR3 region has 19 residues. CDR1 is KGHDR, CDR2 SFDVKD, per germline. Trimming removed 0 bases from V and 3 bases from J, with 21 bases in between. The CDR3, as DNA: TGTGCCACCAGTGATTTGACGCCAGCCGGGGACCATGCGACAGATACGCAGTATTTT. It is translated as CATSDLTPAGDHATDTQYF.

The rearrangement joins TRBV7-9 to TRBJ1-6; D not resolved. There are 15 residues in the CDR3. The germline V gene has CDR1 SEHNR and CDR2 FQNEAQ (reference sequence). Trimming cost V 1 base and J 5 bases, with 9 bases left between them. The CDR3 DNA sequence: TGTGCCAGCAGCTTAGAAGAGAGAGATAATTCACCCCTCCACTTT. Translation: CASSLEERDNSPLHF.

This chain uses TRBV5-1 with TRBJ1-1, with 8 positions matching TRBD1. Germline V gene data show CDR1 as SGHRS and CDR2 as YFSETQ. The CDR3 runs to 14 residues. The V gene end was trimmed by 0 bases and the J gene end by 8 bases; junction bases not matched to a gene: 6. CDR3: CASSLALDRAEAFF. For the CDR3, the DNA is TGCGCCAGCAGCTTGGCCCTGGACAGGGCCGAAGCTTTCTTT.